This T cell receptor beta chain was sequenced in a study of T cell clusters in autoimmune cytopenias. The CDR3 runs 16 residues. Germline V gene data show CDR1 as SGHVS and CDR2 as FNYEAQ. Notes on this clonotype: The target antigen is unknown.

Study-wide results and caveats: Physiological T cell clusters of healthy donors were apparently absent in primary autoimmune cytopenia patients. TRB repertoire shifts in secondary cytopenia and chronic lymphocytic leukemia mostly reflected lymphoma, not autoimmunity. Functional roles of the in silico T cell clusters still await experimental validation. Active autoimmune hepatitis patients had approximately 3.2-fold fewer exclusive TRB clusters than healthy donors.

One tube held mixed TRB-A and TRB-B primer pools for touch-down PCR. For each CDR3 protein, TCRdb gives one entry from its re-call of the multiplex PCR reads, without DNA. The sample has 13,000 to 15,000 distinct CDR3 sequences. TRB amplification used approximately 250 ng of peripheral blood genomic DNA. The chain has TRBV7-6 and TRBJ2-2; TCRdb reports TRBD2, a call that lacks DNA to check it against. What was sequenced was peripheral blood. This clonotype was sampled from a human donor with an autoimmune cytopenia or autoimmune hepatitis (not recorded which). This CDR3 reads CASSNISEGNTGELFF. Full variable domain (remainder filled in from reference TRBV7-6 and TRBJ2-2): GAGVSQSPRYKVTKRGQDVALRCDPISGHVSLYWYRQALGQGPEFLTYFNYEAQQDKSGLPNDRFSAERPEGSISTLTIQRTEQRDSAMYRCASSNISEGNTGELFFGEGSRLTVL.